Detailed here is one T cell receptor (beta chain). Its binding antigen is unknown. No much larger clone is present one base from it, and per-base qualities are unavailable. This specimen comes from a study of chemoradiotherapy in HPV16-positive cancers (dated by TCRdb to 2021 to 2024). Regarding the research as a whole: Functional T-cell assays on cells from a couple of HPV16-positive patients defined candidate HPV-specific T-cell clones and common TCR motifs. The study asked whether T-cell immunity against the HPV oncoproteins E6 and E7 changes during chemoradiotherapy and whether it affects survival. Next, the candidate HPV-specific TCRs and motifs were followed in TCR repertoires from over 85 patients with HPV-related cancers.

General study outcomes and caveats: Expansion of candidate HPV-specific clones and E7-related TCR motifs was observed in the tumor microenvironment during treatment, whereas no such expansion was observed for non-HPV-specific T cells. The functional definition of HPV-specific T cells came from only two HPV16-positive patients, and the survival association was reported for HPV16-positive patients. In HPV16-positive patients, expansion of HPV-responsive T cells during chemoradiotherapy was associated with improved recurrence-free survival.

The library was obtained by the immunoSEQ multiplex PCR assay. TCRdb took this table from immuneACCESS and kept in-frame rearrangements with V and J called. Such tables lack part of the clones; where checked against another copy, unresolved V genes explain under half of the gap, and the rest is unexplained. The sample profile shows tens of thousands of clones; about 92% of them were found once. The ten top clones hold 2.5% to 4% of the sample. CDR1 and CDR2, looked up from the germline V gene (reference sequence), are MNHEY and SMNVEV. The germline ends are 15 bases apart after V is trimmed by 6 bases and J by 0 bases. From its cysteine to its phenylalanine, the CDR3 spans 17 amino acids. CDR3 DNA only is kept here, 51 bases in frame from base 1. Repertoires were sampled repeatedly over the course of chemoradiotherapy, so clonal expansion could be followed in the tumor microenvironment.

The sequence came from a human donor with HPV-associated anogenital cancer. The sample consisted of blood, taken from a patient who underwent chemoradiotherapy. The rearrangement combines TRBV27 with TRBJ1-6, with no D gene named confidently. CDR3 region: CASRPRHMSSYNSPLHF. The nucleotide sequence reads TGTGCCAGCAGGCCGAGACACATGAGCTCCTATAATTCACCCCTCCACTTT.